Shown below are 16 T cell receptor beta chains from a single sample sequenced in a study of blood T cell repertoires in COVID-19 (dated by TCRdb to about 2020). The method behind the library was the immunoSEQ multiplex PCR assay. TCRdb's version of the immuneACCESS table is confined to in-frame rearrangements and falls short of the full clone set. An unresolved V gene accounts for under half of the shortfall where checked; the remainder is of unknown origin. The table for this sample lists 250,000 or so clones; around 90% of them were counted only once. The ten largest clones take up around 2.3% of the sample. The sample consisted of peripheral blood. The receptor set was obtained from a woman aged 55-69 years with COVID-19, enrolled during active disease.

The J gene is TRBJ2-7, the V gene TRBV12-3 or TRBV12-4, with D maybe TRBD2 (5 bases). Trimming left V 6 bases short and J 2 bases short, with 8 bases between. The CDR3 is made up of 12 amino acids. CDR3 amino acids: CASRDFPYEQYF. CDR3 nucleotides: TGTGCCAGCAGGGACTTCCCCTACGAGCAGTACTTC.

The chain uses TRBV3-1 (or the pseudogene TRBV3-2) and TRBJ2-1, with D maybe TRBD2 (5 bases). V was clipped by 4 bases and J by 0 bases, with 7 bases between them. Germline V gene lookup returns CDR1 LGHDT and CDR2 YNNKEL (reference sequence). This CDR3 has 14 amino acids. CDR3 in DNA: TGTGCCAGCAGCCCGGGATTCTCCTACAATGAGCAGTTCTTC. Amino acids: CASSPGFSYNEQFF.

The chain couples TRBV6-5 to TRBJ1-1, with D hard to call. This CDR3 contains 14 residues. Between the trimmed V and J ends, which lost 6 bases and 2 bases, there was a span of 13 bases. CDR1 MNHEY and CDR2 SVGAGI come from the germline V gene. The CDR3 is CASSLLTANTEAFF. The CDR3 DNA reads TGTGCCAGCAGCCTTTTGACTGCTAACACTGAAGCTTTCTTT.

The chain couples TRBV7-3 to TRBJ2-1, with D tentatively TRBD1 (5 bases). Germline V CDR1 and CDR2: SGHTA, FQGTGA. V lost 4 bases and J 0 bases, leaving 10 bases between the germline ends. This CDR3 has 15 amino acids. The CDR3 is CASSSQGSSYNEQFF. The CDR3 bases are TGTGCCAGCAGCTCCCAGGGTAGCTCCTACAATGAGCAGTTCTTC.

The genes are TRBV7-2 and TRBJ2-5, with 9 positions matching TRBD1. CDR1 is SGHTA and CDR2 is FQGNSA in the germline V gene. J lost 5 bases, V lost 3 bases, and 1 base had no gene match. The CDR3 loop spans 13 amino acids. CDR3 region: CASSFGTGETQYF. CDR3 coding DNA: TGTGCCAGCAGCTTCGGGACAGGGGAGACCCAGTACTTC.

In nucleotides, the CDR3 is TGTGCCAGCAGCCGCCCTTTGACAGGGGCGGGTCCTGGGGCCAACGTCCTGACTTTC. Translated, it gives CASSRPLTGAGPGANVLTF. The chain employs TRBV7-2 and TRBJ2-6; 8 bases line up with TRBD1. Trimming removed 5 bases from V and 2 bases from J; junction bases left unmatched: 14. Germline V gene lookup returns CDR1 SGHTA and CDR2 FQGNSA. The CDR3 runs to 19 residues.

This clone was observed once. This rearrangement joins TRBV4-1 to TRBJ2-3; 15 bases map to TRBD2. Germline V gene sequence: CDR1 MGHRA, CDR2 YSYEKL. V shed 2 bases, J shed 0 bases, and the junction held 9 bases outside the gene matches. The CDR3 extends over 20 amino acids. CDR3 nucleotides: TGCGCCAGCAGCCAAACTCCGGGACTAGCGGGGGGCACTAGCACAGATACGCAGTATTTT. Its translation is CASSQTPGLAGGTSTDTQYF.

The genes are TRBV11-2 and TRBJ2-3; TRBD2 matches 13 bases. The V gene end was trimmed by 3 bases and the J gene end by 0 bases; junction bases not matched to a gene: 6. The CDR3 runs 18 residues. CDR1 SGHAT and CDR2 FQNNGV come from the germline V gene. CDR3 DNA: TGTGCCAGCAGCTTCCCGACTAGCGGGGGGCGGAGCACAGATACGCAGTATTTT. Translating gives CASSFPTSGGRSTDTQYF.

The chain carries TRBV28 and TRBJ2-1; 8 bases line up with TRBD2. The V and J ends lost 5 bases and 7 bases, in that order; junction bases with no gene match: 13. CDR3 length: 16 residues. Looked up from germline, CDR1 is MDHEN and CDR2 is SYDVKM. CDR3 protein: CASSRDYSGVGNEQFF. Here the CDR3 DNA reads TGTGCCAGCAGTCGTGACTATAGCGGGGTAGGAAATGAGCAGTTCTTC.

The CDR3 sequence is CASSLGLAGSYNEQFF. CDR3 nucleotides: TGTGCCAGCAGCTTAGGCCTAGCGGGGTCCTACAATGAGCAGTTCTTC. The chain links TRBV7-3 to TRBJ2-1, with TRBD2 identical over 9 bases. The CDR3 consists of 16 residues. Germline loops: CDR1 SGHTA, CDR2 FQGTGA. With V trimmed by 2 bases and J by 1 base, 3 bases remained unmatched.

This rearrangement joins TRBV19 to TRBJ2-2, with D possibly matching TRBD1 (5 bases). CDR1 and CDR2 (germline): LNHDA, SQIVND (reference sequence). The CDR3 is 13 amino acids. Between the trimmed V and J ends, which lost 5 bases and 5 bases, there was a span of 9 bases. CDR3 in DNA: TGTGCCAGTAGTCGACAGAGAACCGGGGAGCTGTTTTTT. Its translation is CASSRQRTGELFF.

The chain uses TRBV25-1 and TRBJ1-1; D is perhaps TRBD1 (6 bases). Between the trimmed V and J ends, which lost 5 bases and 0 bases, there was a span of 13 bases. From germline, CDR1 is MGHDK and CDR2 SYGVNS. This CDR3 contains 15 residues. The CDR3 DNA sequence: TGTGCCAGCAGTCTGGACAGACCTTTGAACACTGAAGCTTTCTTT. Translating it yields CASSLDRPLNTEAFF. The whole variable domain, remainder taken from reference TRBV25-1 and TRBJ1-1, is EADIYQTPRYLVIGTGKKITLECSQTMGHDKMYWYQQDPGMELHLIHYSYGVNSTEKGDLSSESTVSRIRTEHFPLTLESARPSHTSQYLCASSLDRPLNTEAFFGQGTRLTVV.

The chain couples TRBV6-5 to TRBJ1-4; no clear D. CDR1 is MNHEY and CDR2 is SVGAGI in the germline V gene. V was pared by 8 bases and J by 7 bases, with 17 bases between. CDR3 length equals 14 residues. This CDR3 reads CASGERSGSEKLFF. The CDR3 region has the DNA TGTGCCAGCGGGGAGAGGAGCGGGAGTGAAAAACTGTTTTTT.

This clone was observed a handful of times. This CDR3 reads CASSPSPRGPGNTIYF. CDR3 in DNA: TGTGCCAGCAGCCCGTCGCCGCGGGGTCCTGGAAACACCATATATTTT. The chain combines TRBV11-3 with TRBJ1-3; D remains ambiguous. This CDR3 region has 16 residues. Trimming left V 5 bases short and J 2 bases short, with 16 bases between. The germline CDR1 and CDR2 sequences are SGHNT and YENEEA.

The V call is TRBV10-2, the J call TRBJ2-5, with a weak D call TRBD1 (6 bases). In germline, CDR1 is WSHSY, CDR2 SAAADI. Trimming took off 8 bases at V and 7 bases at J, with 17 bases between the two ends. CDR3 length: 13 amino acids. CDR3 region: CASRATGYGTQYF. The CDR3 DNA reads TGCGCCAGCCGAGCTACAGGGTACGGGACCCAGTACTTC.

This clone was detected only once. CDR3 residues: CASSPLTVTDTQYF. The CDR3 DNA sequence: TGTGCCAGCAGCCCTTTGACAGTCACAGATACGCAGTATTTT. This rearrangement joins TRBV7-2 to TRBJ2-3; perhaps TRBD1 as D (5 bases). V was cut by 5 bases and J by 2 bases, with 11 bases left in between. Looked up from germline, CDR1 is SGHTA and CDR2 is FQGNSA. The CDR3 is made up of 14 amino acids.